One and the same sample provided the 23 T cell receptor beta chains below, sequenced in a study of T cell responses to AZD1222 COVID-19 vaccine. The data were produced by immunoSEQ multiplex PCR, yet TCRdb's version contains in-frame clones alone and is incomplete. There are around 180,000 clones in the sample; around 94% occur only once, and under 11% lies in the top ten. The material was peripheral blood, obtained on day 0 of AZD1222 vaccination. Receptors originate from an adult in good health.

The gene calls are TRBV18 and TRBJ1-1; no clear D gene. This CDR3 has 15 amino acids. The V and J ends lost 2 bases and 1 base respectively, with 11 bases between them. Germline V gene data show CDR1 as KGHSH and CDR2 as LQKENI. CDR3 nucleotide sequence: TGTGCCAGCTCACCAGAGGAATGGGGGAACACTGAAGCTTTCTTT. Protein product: CASSPEEWGNTEAFF.

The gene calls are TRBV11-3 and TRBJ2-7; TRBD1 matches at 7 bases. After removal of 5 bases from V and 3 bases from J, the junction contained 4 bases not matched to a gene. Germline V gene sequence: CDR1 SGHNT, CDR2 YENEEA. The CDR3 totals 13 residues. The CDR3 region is CASSLRQGYEQYF. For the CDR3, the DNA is TGTGCCAGCAGCCTCCGACAGGGCTACGAGCAGTACTTC.

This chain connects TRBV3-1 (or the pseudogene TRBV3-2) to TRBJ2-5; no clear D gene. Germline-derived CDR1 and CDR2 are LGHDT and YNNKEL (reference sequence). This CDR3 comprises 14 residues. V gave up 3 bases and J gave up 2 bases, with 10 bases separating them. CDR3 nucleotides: TGTGCCAGCAGCCAGGCGCAGGAACAAGAGACCCAGTACTTC. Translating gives CASSQAQEQETQYF.

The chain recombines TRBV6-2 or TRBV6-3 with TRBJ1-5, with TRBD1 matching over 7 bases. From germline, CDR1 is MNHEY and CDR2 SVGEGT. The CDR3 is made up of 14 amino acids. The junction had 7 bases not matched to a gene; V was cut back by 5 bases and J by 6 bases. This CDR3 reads CASSRDRDFQPQHF. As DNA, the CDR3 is TGTGCCAGCAGTCGAGACAGGGATTTTCAGCCCCAGCATTTT.

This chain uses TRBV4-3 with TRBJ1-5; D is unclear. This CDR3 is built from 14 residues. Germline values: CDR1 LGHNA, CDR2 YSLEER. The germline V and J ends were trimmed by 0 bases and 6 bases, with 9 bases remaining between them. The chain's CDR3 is CASSQERLGQPQHF. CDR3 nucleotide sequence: TGCGCCAGCAGCCAAGAACGGCTGGGTCAGCCCCAGCATTTT.

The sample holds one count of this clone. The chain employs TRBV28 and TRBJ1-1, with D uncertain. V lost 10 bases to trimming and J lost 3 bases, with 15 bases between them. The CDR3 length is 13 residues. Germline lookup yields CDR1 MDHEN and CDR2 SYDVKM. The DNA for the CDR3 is TGTGCCATAGGAGACCGGTCGGACACTGAAGCTTTCTTT. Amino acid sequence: CAIGDRSDTEAFF.

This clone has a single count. CDR3 coding DNA: TGTGCCAGCAGTTCCTCCGGGACAGGGGTAAAAGATACGCAGTATTTT. This encodes CASSSSGTGVKDTQYF. The V call is TRBV28, the J call TRBJ2-3; 10 bases map to TRBD1. This CDR3 is 16 amino acids long. The V segment lost 4 bases and the J segment 5 bases; nucleotides outside the gene matches: 9. CDR1 is MDHEN, CDR2 SYDVKM, per germline.

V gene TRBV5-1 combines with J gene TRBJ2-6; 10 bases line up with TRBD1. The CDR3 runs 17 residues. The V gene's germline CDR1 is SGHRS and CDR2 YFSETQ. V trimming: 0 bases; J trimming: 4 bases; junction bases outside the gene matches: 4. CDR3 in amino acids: CASSLGQGALGANVLTF. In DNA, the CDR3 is TGCGCCAGCAGCTTGGGACAGGGGGCGTTGGGGGCCAACGTCCTGACTTTC. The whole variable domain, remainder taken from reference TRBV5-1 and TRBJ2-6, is KAGVTQTPRYLIKTRGQQVTLSCSPISGHRSVSWYQQTPGQGLQFLFEYFSETQRNKGNFPGRFSGRQFSNSRSEMNVSTLELGDSALYLCASSLGQGALGANVLTFGAGSRLTVL.

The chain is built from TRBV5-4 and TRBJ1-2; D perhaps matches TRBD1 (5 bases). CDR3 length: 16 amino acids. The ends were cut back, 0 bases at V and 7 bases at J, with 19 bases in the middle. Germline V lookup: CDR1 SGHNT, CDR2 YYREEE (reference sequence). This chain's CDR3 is CASSLVASGSTSGYTF. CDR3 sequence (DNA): TGTGCCAGCAGCTTGGTCGCGTCAGGGTCTACTAGTGGCTACACCTTC.

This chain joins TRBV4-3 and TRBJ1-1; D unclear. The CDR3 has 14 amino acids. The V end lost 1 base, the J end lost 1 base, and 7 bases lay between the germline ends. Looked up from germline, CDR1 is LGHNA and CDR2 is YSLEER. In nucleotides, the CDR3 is TGCGCCAGCAGCCAAGCTGGGGAGAACACTGAAGCTTTCTTT. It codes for CASSQAGENTEAFF.

This CDR3 reads CASSQARQYRGRESHGYTF. CDR3 DNA sequence: TGTGCCAGCAGCCAAGCTCGCCAATACAGGGGGCGGGAGTCCCATGGCTACACCTTC. The chain joins TRBV4-2 to TRBJ1-2, with 9 bases aligning to TRBD1. V trimming: 1 base; J trimming: 6 bases; junction bases outside the gene matches: 18. Looked up from germline, CDR1 is LGHNA and CDR2 is YNFKEQ. CDR3 length: 19 residues.

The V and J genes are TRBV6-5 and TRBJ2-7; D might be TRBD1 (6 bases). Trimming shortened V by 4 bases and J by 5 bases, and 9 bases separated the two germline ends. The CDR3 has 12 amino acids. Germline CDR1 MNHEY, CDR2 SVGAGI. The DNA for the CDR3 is TGTGCCAGCAGTTCGGACAGCCACGAGCAGTACGTC. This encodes CASSSDSHEQYV.

CDR3 sequence reads: CSVKTGGTIGNTIYF. The DNA of the CDR3 is TGCAGCGTGAAGACAGGGGGCACAATTGGAAACACCATATATTTT. The chain uses TRBV29-1 and TRBJ1-3; 10 bases align to TRBD1. In germline, CDR1 is SQVTM, CDR2 ANQGSEA. V lost 6 bases to trimming and J lost 3 bases; unmatched junction nucleotides: 8. This CDR3 is 15 amino acids long.

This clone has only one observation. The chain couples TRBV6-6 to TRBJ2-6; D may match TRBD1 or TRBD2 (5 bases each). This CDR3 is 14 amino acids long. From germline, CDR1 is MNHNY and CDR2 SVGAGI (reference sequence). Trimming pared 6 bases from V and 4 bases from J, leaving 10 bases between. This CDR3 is CASSRGGGANVLTF. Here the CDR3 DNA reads TGTGCCAGCAGCCGGGGCGGCGGGGCCAACGTCCTGACTTTC.

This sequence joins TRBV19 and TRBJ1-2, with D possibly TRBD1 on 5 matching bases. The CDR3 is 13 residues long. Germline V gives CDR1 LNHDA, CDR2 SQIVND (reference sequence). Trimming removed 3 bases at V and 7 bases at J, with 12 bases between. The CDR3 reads CASSILGVSGYTF. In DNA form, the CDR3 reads TGTGCCAGTAGTATCTTAGGGGTATCTGGCTACACCTTC.

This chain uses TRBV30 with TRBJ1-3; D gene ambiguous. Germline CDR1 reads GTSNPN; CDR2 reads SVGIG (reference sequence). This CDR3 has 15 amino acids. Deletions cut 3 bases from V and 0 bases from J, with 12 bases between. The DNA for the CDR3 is TGTGCCTGGAGATTTAGAGAGAACTCTGGAAACACCATATATTTT. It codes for CAWRFRENSGNTIYF.

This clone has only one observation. This CDR3 is CASSPVGGGTEAFF. The CDR3, as DNA: TGTGCCAGCAGCCCCGTGGGGGGAGGAACTGAAGCTTTCTTT. The chain has TRBV6-5 and TRBJ1-1, with D perhaps TRBD1 (5 bases). This CDR3 has 14 residues. Trimming pared 6 bases from V and 5 bases from J, leaving 16 bases between. Per the germline V gene, CDR1 is MNHEY and CDR2 is SVGAGI.

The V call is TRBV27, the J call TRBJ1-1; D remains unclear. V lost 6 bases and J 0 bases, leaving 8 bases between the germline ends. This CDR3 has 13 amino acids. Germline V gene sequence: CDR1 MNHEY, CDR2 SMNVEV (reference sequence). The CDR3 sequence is CASRTRLNTEAFF. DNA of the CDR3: TGTGCCAGCAGGACTCGGCTGAACACTGAAGCTTTCTTT.

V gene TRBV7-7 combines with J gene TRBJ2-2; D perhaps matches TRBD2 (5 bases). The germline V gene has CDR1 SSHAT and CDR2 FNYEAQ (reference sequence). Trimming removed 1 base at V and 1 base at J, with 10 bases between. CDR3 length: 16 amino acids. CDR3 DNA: TGTGCCAGCAGCTTAGGGAGGACGGTGAACACCGGGGAGCTGTTTTTT. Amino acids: CASSLGRTVNTGELFF.

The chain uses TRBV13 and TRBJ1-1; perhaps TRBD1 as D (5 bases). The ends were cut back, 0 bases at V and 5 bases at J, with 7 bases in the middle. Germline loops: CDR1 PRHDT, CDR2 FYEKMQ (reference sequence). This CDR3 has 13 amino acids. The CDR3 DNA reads TGTGCCAGCAGCTTAGGCAGGGTAACTGAAGCTTTCTTT. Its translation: CASSLGRVTEAFF.

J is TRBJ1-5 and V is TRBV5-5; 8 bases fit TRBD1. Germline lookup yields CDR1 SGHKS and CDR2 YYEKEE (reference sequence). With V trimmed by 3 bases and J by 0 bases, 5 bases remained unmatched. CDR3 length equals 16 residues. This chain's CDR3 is CASSSGRGLSNQPQHF. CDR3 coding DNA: TGTGCCAGCAGCTCGGGCAGGGGGCTTAGCAATCAGCCCCAGCATTTT.

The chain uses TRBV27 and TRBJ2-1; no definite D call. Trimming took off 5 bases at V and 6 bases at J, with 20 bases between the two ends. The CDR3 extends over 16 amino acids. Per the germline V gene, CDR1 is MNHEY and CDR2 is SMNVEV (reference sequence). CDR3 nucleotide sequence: TGTGCCAGCAGTCCAGATCGAGCCCCGGCCCCCAATGAGCAGTTCTTC. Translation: CASSPDRAPAPNEQFF.

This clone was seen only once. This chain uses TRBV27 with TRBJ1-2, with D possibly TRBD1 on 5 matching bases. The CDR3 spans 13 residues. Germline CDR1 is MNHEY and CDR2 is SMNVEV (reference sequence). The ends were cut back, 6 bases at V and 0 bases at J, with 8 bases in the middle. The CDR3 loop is CASRGGANYGYTF. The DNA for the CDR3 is TGTGCCAGCAGGGGGGGAGCTAACTATGGCTACACCTTC.